The T cell receptor (beta chain) under discussion was sequenced for a study of CD8 T cells in ankylosing spondylitis. The CDR3 covers 14 residues. V gave up 4 bases and J gave up 10 bases, with 19 bases separating them. Per germline, CDR1 SGHRS and CDR2 YFSETQ. Note on this clonotype: Its target is not known.

Scientists made TCR beta libraries using quantitative 5'-RACE with molecular barcodes. TCRdb used MiXCR to reprocess the 5' RACE reads, holding one entry per CDR3 protein. The sample lists 200,000 to 250,000 distinct CDR3 sequences, 32% occurring once. Broader study findings: Ankylosing spondylitis blood seemed to carry a telltale TCR beta motif made of fewer than 10 highly homologous variants. Significant enrichment of disease-linked clones was reported in matched ankylosing spondylitis synovial fluid.

The V call is TRBV5-1, the J call TRBJ2-3, with D perhaps given as TRBD1 or TRBD2 (5 bases each). The TCR comes from a male donor with ankylosing spondylitis or in good health (not recorded which). The sequencing input was blood, either unsorted or a sorted T cell fraction (not recorded which). For the CDR3, the DNA is TGCGCCAGCAGCGGGGAACCGGGACGCTCAGCGCAGTATTTT. This sequence encodes CASSGEPGRSAQYF.